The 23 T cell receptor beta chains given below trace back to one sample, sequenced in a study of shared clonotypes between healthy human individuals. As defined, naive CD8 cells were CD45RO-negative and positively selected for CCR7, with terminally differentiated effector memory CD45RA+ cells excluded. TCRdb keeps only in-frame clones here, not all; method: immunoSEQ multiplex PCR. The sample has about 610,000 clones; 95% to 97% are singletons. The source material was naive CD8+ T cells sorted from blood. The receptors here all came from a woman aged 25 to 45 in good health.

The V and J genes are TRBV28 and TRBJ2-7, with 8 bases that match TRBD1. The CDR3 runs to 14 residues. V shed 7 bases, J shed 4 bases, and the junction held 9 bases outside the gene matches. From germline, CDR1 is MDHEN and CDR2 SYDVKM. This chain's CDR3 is CASKIGQGAYEQYF. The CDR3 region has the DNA TGTGCCAGCAAAATCGGGCAGGGGGCTTACGAGCAGTACTTC. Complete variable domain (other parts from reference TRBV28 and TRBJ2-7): DVKVTQSSRYLVKRTGEKVFLECVQDMDHENMFWYRQDPGLGLRLIYFSYDVKMKEKGDIPEGYSVSREKKERFSLILESASTNQTSMYLCASKIGQGAYEQYFGPGTRLTVT.

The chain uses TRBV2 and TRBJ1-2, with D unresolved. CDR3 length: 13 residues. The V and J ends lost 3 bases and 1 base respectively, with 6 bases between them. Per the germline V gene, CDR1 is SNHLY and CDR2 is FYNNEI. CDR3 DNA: TGTGCCAGCAGTGAGGCGGGTAACTATGGCTACACCTTC. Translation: CASSEAGNYGYTF.

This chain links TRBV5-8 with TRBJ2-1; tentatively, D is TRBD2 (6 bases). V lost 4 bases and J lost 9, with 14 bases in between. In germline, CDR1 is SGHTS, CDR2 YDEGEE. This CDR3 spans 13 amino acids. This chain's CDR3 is CASSPPGGIEQFF. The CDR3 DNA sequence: TGTGCCAGCAGCCCCCCCGGGGGTATTGAGCAGTTCTTC.

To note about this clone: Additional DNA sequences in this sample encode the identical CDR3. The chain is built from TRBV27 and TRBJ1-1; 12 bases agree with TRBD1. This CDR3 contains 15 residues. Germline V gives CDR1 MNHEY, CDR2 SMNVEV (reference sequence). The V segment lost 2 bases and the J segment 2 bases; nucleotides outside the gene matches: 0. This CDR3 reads CASSLGTGGNTEAFF. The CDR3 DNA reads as TGTGCCAGCAGTTTAGGGACAGGGGGCAACACTGAAGCTTTCTTT.

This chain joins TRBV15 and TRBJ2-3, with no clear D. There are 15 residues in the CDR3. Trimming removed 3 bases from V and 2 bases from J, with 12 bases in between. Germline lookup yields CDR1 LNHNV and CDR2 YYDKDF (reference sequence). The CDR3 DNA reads TGTGCCACCAGCAGCACCTTGTCTCTCACAGATACGCAGTATTTT. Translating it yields CATSSTLSLTDTQYF.

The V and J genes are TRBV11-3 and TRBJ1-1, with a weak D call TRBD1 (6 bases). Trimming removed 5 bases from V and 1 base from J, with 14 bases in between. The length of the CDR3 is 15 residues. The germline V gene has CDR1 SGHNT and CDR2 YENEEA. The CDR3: CASSPGRGPNTEAFF. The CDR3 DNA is TGTGCCAGCAGCCCGGGGCGGGGGCCGAACACTGAAGCTTTCTTT. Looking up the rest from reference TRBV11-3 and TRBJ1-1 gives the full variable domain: EAGVVQSPRYKIIEKKQPVAFWCNPISGHNTLYWYLQNLGQGPELLIRYENEEAVDDSQLPKDRFSAERLKGVDSTLKIQPAELGDSAVYLCASSPGRGPNTEAFFGQGTRLTVV.

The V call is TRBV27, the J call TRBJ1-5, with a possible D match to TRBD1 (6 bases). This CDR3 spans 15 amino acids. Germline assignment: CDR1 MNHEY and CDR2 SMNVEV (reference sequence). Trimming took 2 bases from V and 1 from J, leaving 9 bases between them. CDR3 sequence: CASSLQGLSNQPQHF. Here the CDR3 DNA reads TGTGCCAGCAGTTTACAGGGGCTAAGCAATCAGCCCCAGCATTTT.

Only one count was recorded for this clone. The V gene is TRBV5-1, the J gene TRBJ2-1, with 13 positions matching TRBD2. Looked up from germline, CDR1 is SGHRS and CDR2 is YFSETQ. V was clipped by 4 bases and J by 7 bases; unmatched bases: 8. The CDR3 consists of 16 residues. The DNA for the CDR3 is TGCGCCAGCAGCCCAACTAGCGGGAGGGCCGCAAATGAGCAGTTCTTC. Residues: CASSPTSGRAANEQFF.

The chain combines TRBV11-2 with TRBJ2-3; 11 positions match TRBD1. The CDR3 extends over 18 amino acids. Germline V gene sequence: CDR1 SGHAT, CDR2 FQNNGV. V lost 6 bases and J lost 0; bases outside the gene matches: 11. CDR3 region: CASRQGTGGELSTDTQYF. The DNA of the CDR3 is TGTGCCAGCAGACAAGGGACAGGGGGGGAACTTAGCACAGATACGCAGTATTTT.

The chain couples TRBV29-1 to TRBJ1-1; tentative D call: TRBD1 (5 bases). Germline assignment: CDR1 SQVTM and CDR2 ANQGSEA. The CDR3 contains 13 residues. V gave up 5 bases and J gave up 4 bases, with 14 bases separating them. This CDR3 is CSVFRGLGTEAFF. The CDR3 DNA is TGCAGCGTTTTTAGGGGTTTAGGCACTGAAGCTTTCTTT.

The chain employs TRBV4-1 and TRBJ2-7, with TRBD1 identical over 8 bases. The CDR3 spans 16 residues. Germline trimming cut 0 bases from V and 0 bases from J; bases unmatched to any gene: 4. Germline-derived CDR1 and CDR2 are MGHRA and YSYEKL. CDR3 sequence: CASSQEMGQDSYEQYF. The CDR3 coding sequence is TGCGCCAGCAGCCAAGAGATGGGACAGGACTCCTACGAGCAGTACTTC.

The CDR3 reads CASSRGADTQYF. The CDR3 DNA reads TGTGCCAGCAGCAGGGGAGCAGATACGCAGTATTTT. This chain uses TRBV27 with TRBJ2-3, with a tentative D call TRBD1 (6 bases). This CDR3 has 12 residues. Trimming pared 6 bases from V and 4 bases from J, leaving 8 bases between. CDR1 and CDR2 from the germline V gene are MNHEY and SMNVEV (reference sequence).

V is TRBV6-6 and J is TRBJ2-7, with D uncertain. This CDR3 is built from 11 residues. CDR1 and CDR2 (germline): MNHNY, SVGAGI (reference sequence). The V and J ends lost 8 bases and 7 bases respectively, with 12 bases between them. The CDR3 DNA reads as TGTGCCAGCGCAAGGGCGGAAGAGCAGTACTTC. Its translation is CASARAEEQYF.

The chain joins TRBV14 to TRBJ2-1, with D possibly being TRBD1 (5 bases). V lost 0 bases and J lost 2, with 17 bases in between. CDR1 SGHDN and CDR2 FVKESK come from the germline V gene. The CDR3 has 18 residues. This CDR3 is CASSQEPAGPNAYNEQFF. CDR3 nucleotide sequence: TGTGCCAGCAGCCAAGAACCCGCAGGGCCCAACGCCTACAATGAGCAGTTCTTC.

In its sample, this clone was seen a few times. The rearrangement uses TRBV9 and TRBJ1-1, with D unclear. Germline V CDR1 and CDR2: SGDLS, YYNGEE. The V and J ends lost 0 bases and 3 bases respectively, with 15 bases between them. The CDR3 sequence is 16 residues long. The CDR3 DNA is TGTGCCAGCAGCGTAGTTTCTTCCGGGAGCGACACTGAAGCTTTCTTT. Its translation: CASSVVSSGSDTEAFF. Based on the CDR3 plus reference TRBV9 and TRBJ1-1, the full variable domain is DSGVTQTPKHLITATGQRVTLRCSPRSGDLSVYWYQQSLDQGLQFLIQYYNGEERAKGNILERFSAQQFPDLHSELNLSSLELGDSALYFCASSVVSSGSDTEAFFGQGTRLTVV.

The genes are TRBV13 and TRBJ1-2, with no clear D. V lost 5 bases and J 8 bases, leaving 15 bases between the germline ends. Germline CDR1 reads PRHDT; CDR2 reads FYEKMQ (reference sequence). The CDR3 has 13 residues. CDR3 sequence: CASSLTKAGGYTF. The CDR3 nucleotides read TGTGCCAGCAGCCTCACCAAGGCGGGGGGCTACACCTTC. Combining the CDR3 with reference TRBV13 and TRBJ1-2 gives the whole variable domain AAGVIQSPRHLIKEKRETATLKCYPIPRHDTVYWYQQGPGQDPQFLISFYEKMQSDKGSIPDRFSAQQFSDYHSELNMSSLELGDSALYFCASSLTKAGGYTFGSGTRLTVV.

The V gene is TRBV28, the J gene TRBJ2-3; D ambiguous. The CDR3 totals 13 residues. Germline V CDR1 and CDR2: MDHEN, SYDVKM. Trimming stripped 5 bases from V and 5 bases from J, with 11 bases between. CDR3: CASSPQVKDTQYF. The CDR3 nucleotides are TGTGCCAGCAGTCCCCAGGTTAAAGATACGCAGTATTTT. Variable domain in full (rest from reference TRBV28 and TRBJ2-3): DVKVTQSSRYLVKRTGEKVFLECVQDMDHENMFWYRQDPGLGLRLIYFSYDVKMKEKGDIPEGYSVSREKKERFSLILESASTNQTSMYLCASSPQVKDTQYFGPGTRLTVL.

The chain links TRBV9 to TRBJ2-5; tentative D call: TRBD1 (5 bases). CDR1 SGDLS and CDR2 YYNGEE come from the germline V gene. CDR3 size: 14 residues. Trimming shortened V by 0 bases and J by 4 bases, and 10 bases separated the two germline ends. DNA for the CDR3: TGTGCCAGCAGCGTAGAGGCAGGGATAGAGACCCAGTACTTC. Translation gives CASSVEAGIETQYF.

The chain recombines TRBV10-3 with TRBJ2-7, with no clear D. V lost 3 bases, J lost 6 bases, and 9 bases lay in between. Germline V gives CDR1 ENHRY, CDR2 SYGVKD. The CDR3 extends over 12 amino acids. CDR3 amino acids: CAISDSSIEQYF. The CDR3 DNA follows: TGTGCCATCAGTGACTCCTCTATCGAGCAGTACTTC.

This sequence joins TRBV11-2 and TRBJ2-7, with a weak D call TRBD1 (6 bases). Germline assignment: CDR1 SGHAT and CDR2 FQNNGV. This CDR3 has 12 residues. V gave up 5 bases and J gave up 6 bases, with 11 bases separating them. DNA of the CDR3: TGTGCCAGCAGCGAAACAGGGAGCGAGCAGTACTTC. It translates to CASSETGSEQYF.

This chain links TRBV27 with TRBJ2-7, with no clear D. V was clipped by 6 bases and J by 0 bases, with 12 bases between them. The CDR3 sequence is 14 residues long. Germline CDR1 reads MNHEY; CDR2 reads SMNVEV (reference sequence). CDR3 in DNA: TGTGCCAGCAGAACCGGAGACCCCTCCTACGAGCAGTACTTC. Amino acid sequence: CASRTGDPSYEQYF.

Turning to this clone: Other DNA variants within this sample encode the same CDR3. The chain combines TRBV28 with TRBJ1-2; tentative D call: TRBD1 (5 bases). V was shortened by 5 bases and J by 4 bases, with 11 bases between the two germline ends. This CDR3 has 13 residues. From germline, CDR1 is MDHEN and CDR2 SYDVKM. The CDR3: CASSPGTSYGYTF. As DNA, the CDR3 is TGTGCCAGCAGTCCCGGGACCTCCTATGGCTACACCTTC.

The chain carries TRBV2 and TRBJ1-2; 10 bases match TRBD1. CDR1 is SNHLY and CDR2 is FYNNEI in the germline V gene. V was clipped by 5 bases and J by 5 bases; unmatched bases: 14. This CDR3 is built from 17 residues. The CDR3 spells CASSIDRGQTVTYGYTF. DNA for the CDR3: TGTGCCAGCAGTATTGACAGGGGGCAAACGGTAACATATGGCTACACCTTC.